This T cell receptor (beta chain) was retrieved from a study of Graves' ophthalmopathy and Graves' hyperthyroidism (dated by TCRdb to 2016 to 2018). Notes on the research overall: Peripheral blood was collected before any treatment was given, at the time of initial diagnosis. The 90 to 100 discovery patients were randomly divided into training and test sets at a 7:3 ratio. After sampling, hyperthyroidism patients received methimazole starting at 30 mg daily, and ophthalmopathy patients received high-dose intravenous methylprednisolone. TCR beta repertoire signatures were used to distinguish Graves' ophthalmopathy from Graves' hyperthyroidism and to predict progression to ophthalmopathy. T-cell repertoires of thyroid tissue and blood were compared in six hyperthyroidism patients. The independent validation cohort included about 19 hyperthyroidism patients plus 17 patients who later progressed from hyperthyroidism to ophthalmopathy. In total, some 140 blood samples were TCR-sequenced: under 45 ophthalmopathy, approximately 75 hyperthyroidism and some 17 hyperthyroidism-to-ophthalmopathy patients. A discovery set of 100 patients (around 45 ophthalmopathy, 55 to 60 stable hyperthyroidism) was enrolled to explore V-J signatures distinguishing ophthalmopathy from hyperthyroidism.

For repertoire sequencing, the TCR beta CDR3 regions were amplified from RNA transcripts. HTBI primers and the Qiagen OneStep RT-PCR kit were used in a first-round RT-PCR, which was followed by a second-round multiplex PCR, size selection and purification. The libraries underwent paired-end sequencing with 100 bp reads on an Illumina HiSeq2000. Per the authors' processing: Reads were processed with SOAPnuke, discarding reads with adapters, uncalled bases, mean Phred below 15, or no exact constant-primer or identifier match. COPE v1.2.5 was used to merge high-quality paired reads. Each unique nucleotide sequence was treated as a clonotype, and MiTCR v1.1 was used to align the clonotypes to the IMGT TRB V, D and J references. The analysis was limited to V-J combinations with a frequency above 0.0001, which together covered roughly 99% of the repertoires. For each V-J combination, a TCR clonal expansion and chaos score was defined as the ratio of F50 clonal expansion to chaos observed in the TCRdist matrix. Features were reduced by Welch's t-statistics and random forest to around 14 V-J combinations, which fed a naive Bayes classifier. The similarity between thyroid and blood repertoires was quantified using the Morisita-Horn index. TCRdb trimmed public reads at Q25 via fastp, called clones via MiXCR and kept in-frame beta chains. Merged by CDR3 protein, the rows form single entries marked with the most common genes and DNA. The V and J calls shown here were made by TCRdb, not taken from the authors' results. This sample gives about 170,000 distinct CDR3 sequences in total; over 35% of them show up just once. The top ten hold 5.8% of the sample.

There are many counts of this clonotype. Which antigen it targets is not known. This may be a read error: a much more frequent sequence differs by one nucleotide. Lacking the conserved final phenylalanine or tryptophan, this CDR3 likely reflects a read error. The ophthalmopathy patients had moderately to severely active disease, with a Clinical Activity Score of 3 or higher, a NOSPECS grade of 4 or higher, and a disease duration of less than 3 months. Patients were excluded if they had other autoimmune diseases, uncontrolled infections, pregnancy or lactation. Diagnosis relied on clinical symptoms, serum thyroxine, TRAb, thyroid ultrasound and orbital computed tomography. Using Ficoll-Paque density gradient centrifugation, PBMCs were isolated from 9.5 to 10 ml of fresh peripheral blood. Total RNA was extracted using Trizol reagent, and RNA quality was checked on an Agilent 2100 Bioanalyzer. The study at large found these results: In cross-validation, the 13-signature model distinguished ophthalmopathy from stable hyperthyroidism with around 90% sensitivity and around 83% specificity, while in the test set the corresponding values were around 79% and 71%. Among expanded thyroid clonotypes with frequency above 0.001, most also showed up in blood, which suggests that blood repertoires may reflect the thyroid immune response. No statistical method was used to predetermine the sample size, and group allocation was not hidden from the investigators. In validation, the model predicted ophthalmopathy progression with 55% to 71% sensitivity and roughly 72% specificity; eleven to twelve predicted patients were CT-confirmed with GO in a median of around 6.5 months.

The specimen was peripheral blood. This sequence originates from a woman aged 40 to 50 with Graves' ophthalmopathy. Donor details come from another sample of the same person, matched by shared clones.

In nucleotides, the sequence is TGTGCCTGGGAGACAGGAAGGAAAGAGACCCAGTACTCC. Translated, it reads CAWETGRKETQYS. In this chain, TRBV30 is recombined with TRBJ2-5; TRBD1 is perhaps the D gene, given 6 matching bases. Per the germline V gene (reference sequence), GTSNPN is the CDR1 and SVGIG is the CDR2. The CDR3 totals 13 residues, both ends included. Only the CDR3 region is kept as DNA, spanning 39 bases read in frame from base 1. A distance of 13 bases separates the germline ends of V and J, which lose 5 bases and 3 bases respectively.